These 2 T cell receptor beta chains were all obtained from the same sample, sequenced in a study of cytomegalovirus exposure and HLA in healthy donors. The study ran its PCR with 60 Vbeta and 13 Jbeta primers. TCRdb keeps only in-frame clones here, not all; method: immunoSEQ multiplex PCR. The sample yields roughly 150,000 clones, approximately 83% seen once. The sequencing sample was made of PBMCs. These receptors originate from a male donor in good health and CMV-seronegative.

The gene calls are TRBV5-1 and TRBJ2-1; tentative D call: TRBD1 (5 bases). The germline CDR1 and CDR2 sequences are SGHRS and YFSETQ. This CDR3 is 14 amino acids long. Trimming took 8 bases from V and 0 from J, leaving 12 bases between them. CDR3 region: CASKGSSSYNEQFF. The CDR3 DNA follows: TGCGCCAGTAAGGGGTCTAGCTCCTACAATGAGCAGTTCTTC.

The table lists this clone with a count of one. The chain uses TRBV5-1 and TRBJ2-1, with TRBD2 matching over 11 bases. The J segment lost 5 bases and the V segment lost 4 bases, leaving 5 bases of the junction unmatched. CDR1 SGHRS and CDR2 YFSETQ come from the germline V gene. The CDR3 has 15 amino acids. The CDR3 is CASSTGLAGHNEQFF. The CDR3, as DNA: TGCGCCAGCAGCACCGGACTAGCGGGTCACAATGAGCAGTTCTTC.